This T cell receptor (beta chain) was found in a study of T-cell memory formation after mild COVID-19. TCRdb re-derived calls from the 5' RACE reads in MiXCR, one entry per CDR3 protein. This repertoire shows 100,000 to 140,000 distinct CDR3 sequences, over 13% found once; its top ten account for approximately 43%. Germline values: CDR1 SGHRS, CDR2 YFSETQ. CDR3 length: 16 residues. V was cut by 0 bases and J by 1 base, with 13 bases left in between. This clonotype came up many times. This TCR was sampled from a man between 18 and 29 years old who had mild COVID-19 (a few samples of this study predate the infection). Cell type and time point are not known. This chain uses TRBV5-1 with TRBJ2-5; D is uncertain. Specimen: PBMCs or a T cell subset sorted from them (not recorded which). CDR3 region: CASSLDVQKTQETQYF. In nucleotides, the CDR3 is TGCGCCAGCAGCTTGGATGTTCAGAAAACCCAAGAGACCCAGTACTTC.